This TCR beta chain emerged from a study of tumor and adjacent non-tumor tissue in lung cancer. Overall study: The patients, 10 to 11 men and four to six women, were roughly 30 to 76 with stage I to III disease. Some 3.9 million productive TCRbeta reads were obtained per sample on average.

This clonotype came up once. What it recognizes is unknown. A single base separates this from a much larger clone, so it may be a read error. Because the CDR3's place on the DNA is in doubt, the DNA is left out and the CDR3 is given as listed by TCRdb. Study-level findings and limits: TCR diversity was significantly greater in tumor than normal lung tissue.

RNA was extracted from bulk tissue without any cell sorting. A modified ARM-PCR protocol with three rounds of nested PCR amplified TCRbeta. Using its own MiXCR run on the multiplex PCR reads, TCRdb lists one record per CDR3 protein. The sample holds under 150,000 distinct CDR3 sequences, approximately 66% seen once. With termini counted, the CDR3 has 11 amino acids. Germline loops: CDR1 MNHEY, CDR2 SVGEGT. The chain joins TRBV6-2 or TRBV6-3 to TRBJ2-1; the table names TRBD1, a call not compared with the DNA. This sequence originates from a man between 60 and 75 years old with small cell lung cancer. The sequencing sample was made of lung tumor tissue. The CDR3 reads CVADGAGRTFF.